The 22 T cell receptor beta chains below were found in one sample sequenced in a study of monozygotic twins with cystic fibrosis. Generated by immunoSEQ multiplex PCR, the TCRdb table keeps only in-frame clones and is missing some. The table records approximately 11,000 clones, approximately 96% of them present only once. Sequencing used blood. These receptor sequences come from a boy aged 5 to 17 with cystic fibrosis.

This chain links TRBV28 with TRBJ2-6, with D uncertain. The CDR3 has 16 residues. Trimming cost V 4 bases and J 0 bases, with 10 bases left between them. Per the germline V gene, CDR1 is MDHEN and CDR2 is SYDVKM. The DNA of the CDR3 is TGTGCCAGCAGTTATAGGAAATTCTCTGGGGCCAACGTCCTGACTTTC. It codes for CASSYRKFSGANVLTF.

The chain links TRBV19 to TRBJ1-3, with D perhaps matching TRBD1 (5 bases). V was pared by 8 bases and J by 2 bases, with 13 bases between. The CDR3 spans 14 residues. Germline CDR1 reads LNHDA; CDR2 reads SQIVND (reference sequence). The CDR3 loop reads CASGLGTTGNTIYF. CDR3 nucleotide sequence: TGTGCCAGTGGATTGGGGACTACTGGAAACACCATATATTTT. Supplemented by reference TRBV19 and TRBJ1-3, the full variable domain reads DGGITQSPKYLFRKEGQNVTLSCEQNLNHDAMYWYRQDPGQGLRLIYYSQIVNDFQKGDIAEGYSVSREKKESFPLTVTSAQKNPTAFYLCASGLGTTGNTIYFGEGSWLTVV.

V is TRBV19 and J is TRBJ2-7; D is undetermined. Trimming stripped 4 bases from V and 2 bases from J, with 15 bases between. This CDR3 is 15 amino acids long. Germline lookup yields CDR1 LNHDA and CDR2 SQIVND (reference sequence). CDR3 DNA sequence: TGTGCCAGTAGTACCCGGACGGGTTTGACCTACGAGCAGTACTTC. Translation: CASSTRTGLTYEQYF.

The chain uses TRBV11-2 and TRBJ2-1; a weak D match, TRBD2 (6 bases). The germline V and J ends were trimmed by 5 bases and 2 bases, with 19 bases remaining between them. CDR1 is SGHAT, CDR2 FQNNGV, per germline. The CDR3 loop spans 17 amino acids. CDR3 in amino acids: CASSARPNAGTYNEQFF. CDR3 nucleotides: TGTGCCAGCAGCGCTAGGCCCAATGCGGGGACCTACAATGAGCAGTTCTTC.

The genes are TRBV11-3 and TRBJ2-1; D gene unclear. Germline V gene sequence: CDR1 SGHNT, CDR2 YENEEA. Trimming took 3 bases from V and 4 from J, leaving 10 bases between them. The CDR3 runs to 14 residues. In DNA, the CDR3 is TGTGCCAGCAGCTTTGGATCTCAGTACAATGAGCAGTTCTTC. Protein sequence: CASSFGSQYNEQFF. The whole variable domain, filled in from reference TRBV11-3 and TRBJ2-1, reads EAGVVQSPRYKIIEKKQPVAFWCNPISGHNTLYWYLQNLGQGPELLIRYENEEAVDDSQLPKDRFSAERLKGVDSTLKIQPAELGDSAVYLCASSFGSQYNEQFFGPGTRLTVL.

The chain joins TRBV27 to TRBJ2-3; a possible D gene is TRBD2 (7 bases). The V gene lost 3 bases and the J gene lost 0 bases, with 13 bases spanning the gap. CDR1 is MNHEY and CDR2 is SMNVEV in the germline V gene (reference sequence). CDR3 size: 16 residues. The CDR3 DNA reads as TGTGCCAGCAGTTTCGTGGGGGGGCTAAGCACAGATACGCAGTATTTT. It specifies CASSFVGGLSTDTQYF.

The chain recombines TRBV28 with TRBJ1-2; 10 nucleotides line up with TRBD1. The CDR3 is 15 amino acids. The V segment lost 7 bases and the J segment 7 bases; nucleotides outside the gene matches: 12. In germline, CDR1 is MDHEN, CDR2 SYDVKM. CDR3 region: CASNTDRTGGGGYTF. CDR3 DNA: TGTGCCAGCAATACCGACCGGACAGGGGGTGGTGGCTACACCTTC.

V is TRBV9 and J is TRBJ2-6; D is perhaps TRBD1 or TRBD2 (5 bases each). The CDR3 is 17 residues long. V shed 1 base and J shed 4 bases, with 15 bases lying between them. Per the germline V gene, CDR1 is SGDLS and CDR2 is YYNGEE. Written as DNA, the CDR3 is TGTGCCAGCAGCGTATTTGGGGGTTCGGAAGGGGCCAACGTCCTGACTTTC. As protein: CASSVFGGSEGANVLTF.

The rearrangement uses TRBV6-1 and TRBJ1-1; 7 nucleotides match TRBD1. Trimming cost V 6 bases and J 8 bases; bases outside gene matches: 0. Germline V gene data show CDR1 as MNHNS and CDR2 as SASEGT. The CDR3 runs to 10 residues. The CDR3: CASRDREAFF. DNA of the CDR3: TGTGCCAGCAGGGACAGGGAAGCTTTCTTT.

The chain uses TRBV5-5 and TRBJ1-2, with TRBD1 matching over 12 bases. V dropped 4 bases and J dropped 8; count of bases not matched to a gene: 9. The CDR3 consists of 15 residues. From germline, CDR1 is SGHKS and CDR2 YYEKEE (reference sequence). The CDR3 bases are TGTGCCAGCAGCCTAGAGGGACAGGGGGCGCGGGGCTACACCTTC. Protein: CASSLEGQGARGYTF. Supplemented by reference TRBV5-5 and TRBJ1-2, the full variable domain reads DAGVTQSPTHLIKTRGQQVTLRCSPISGHKSVSWYQQVLGQGPQFIFQYYEKEERGRGNFPDRFSARQFPNYSSELNVNALLLGDSALYLCASSLEGQGARGYTFGSGTRLTVV.

The chain uses TRBV11-2 and TRBJ1-3; D remains unclear. There are 15 residues in the CDR3. Deletions cut 3 bases from V and 0 bases from J, with 9 bases between. Germline V gene data show CDR1 as SGHAT and CDR2 as FQNNGV. CDR3 sequence: CASSLGSPSGNTIYF. The CDR3 coding sequence is TGTGCCAGCAGCTTGGGCAGTCCCTCTGGAAACACCATATATTTT.

V gene TRBV28 combines with J gene TRBJ1-3; D gene ambiguous. The CDR3 is made up of 12 amino acids. Germline V CDR1 and CDR2: MDHEN, SYDVKM. As DNA, the CDR3 is TGTATAGCTGAGTCCTCTGGAAACACCATATATTTT. Residues: CIAESSGNTIYF.

This chain uses TRBV27 with TRBJ1-1, with TRBD1 matching 8 bases. The length of the CDR3 is 15 residues. The ends lost 6 bases at V and 4 bases at J; junction bases unmatched: 10. Germline V gene data show CDR1 as MNHEY and CDR2 as SMNVEV (reference sequence). In DNA, the CDR3 is TGTGCCAGCAGAAGCGCCGGGACAGGTGGCACTGAAGCTTTCTTT. This encodes CASRSAGTGGTEAFF.

The rearrangement links TRBV6-5 to TRBJ2-7, with D perhaps TRBD2 (6 bases). The CDR3 loop spans 16 amino acids. V dropped 0 bases and J dropped 5 bases, with 17 bases sitting between them. The germline CDR1 and CDR2 sequences are MNHEY and SVGAGI. In DNA form, the CDR3 reads TGTGCCAGCAGTTACTCGCCCATAGGGAGGATCAACGAGCAGTACTTC. It encodes CASSYSPIGRINEQYF.

The V and J genes are TRBV7-9 and TRBJ1-1; D not certain. Trimming cost V 1 base and J 5 bases, with 11 bases left between them. Germline values: CDR1 SEHNR, CDR2 FQNEAQ (reference sequence). The CDR3 is made up of 14 amino acids. The CDR3 DNA sequence: TGTGCCAGCAGCTTAGAGGCTGGCGGGACTGAAGCTTTCTTT. It encodes CASSLEAGGTEAFF.

This clone is a singleton in its sample. The CDR3 region is CASSITGGDAFF. Written as DNA, the CDR3 is TGTGCCAGCAGCATCACAGGGGGCGATGCTTTCTTT. This sequence joins TRBV11-3 and TRBJ1-1; 9 bases fit TRBD1. The V gene's germline CDR1 is SGHNT and CDR2 YENEEA. The J segment lost 11 bases and the V segment lost 5 bases, leaving 6 bases of the junction unmatched. The CDR3 has 12 residues.

The CDR3 sequence: CASTNNGGEQYF. CDR3 sequence (DNA): TGTGCCAGCACTAATAACGGAGGCGAGCAGTACTTC. The rearrangement joins TRBV6-6 to TRBJ2-7; possibly TRBD2 for D (5 bases). V lost 7 bases to trimming and J lost 6 bases, with 13 bases between them. This CDR3 contains 12 residues. CDR1 and CDR2 (germline): MNHNY, SVGAGI (reference sequence).

The J gene is TRBJ1-1, the V gene TRBV27; D possibly corresponds to TRBD1 (5 bases). CDR1 and CDR2 from the germline V gene are MNHEY and SMNVEV (reference sequence). This CDR3 spans 15 amino acids. V was cut by 1 base and J by 1 base, with 10 bases left in between. CDR3 residues: CASSLWGRQNTEAFF. In nucleotides, the CDR3 is TGTGCCAGCAGTTTATGGGGCAGGCAGAACACTGAAGCTTTCTTT.

The CDR3: CASSLDRGFRETQYF. DNA of the CDR3: TGTGCCAGCAGTCTCGACAGGGGATTTAGGGAGACCCAGTACTTC. The chain uses TRBV27 and TRBJ2-5; TRBD1 matches 8 bases. The germline V gene encodes CDR1 MNHEY and CDR2 SMNVEV (reference sequence). J was trimmed by 5 bases and V by 5 bases; bases with no gene match: 10. The length of the CDR3 is 15 residues.

This clone was detected only once. The V call is TRBV5-5, the J call TRBJ1-5, with D tentatively TRBD1 (6 bases). CDR1 SGHKS and CDR2 YYEKEE come from the germline V gene (reference sequence). The V end lost 4 bases, the J end lost 7 bases, and 12 bases lay between the germline ends. This CDR3 is built from 13 residues. This CDR3 is CASSLNRDQPQHF. In DNA form, the CDR3 reads TGTGCCAGCAGCCTTAACAGGGACCAGCCCCAGCATTTT.

The rearrangement links TRBV5-8 to TRBJ1-2, with a tentative D call TRBD1 (5 bases). The CDR3 contains 16 residues. Per germline, CDR1 SGHTS and CDR2 YDEGEE. The germline V and J ends were trimmed by 0 bases and 2 bases, with 14 bases remaining between them. The CDR3 here is CASSLVGRQGNYGYTF. The DNA for the CDR3 is TGTGCCAGCAGCTTGGTAGGGAGGCAGGGAAACTATGGCTACACCTTC.

The chain is built from TRBV5-1 and TRBJ2-5; D remains ambiguous. The CDR3 is made up of 11 amino acids. The V end was cut by 2 bases, the J end by 2 bases, with 1 base between. In germline, CDR1 is SGHRS, CDR2 YFSETQ. The CDR3 spells CASSFQETQYF. The CDR3 nucleotides are TGCGCCAGCAGCTTTCAAGAGACCCAGTACTTC.